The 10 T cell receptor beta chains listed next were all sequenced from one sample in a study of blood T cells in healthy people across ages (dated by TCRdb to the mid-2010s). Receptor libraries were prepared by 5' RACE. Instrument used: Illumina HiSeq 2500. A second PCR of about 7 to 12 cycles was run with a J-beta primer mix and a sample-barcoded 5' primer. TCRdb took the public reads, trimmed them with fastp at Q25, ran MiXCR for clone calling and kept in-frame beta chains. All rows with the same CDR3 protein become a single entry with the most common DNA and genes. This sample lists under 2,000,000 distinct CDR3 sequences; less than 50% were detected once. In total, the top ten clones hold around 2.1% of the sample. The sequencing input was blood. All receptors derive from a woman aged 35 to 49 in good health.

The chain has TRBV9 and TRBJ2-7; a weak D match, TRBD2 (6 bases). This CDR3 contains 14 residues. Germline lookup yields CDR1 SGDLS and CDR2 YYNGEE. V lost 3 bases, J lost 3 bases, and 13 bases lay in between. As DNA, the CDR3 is TGTGCCAGCAGCGCGGGACTGAGAGGCTACGAGCAGTACTTC. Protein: CASSAGLRGYEQYF.

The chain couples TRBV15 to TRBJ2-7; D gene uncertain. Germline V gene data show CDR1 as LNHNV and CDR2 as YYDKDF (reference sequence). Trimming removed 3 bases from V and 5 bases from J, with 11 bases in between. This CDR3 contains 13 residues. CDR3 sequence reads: CATSRPPVNEQYF. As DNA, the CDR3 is TGTGCCACCAGCAGGCCCCCAGTGAACGAGCAGTACTTC.

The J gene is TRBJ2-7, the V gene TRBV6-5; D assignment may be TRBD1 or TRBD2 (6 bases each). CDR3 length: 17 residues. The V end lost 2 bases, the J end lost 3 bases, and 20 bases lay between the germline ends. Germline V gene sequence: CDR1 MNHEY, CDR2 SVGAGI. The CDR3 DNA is TGTGCCAGCAGTTACACCCACACGGGGGCAACGGACTACGAGCAGTACTTC. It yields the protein CASSYTHTGATDYEQYF.

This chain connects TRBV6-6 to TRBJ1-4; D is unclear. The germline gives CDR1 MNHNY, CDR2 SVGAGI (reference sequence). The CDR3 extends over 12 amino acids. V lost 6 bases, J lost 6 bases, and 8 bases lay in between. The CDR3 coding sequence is TGTGCCAGCAGCCACGCATATGAAAAACTGTTTTTT. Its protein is CASSHAYEKLFF.

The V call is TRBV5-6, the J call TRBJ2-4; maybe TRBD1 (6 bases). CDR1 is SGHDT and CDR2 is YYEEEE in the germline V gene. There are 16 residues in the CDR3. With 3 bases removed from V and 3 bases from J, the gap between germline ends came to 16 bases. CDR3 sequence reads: CASSYTLTGDKNIQYF. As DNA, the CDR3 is TGTGCCAGCAGCTACACCCTGACAGGTGACAAAAACATTCAGTACTTC. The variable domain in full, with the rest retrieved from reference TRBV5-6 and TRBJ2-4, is DAGVTQSPTHLIKTRGQQVTLRCSPKSGHDTVSWYQQALGQGPQFIFQYYEEEERQRGNFPDRFSGHQFPNYSSELNVNALLLGDSALYLCASSYTLTGDKNIQYFGAGTRLSVL.

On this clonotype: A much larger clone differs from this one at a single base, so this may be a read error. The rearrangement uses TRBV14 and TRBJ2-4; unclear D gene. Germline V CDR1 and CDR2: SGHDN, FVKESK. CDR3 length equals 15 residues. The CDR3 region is CAISQDRLAKNIQYF. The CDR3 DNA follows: TGTGCCATCAGCCAAGATCGCTTAGCCAAAAACATTCAGTACTTC.

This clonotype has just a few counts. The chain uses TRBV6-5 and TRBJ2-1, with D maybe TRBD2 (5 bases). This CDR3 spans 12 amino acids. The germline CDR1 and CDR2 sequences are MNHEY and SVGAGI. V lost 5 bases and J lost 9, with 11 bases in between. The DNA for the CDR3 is TGTGCCAGCAGTGCCCGGACTGGTGAGCAGTTCTTC. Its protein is CASSARTGEQFF.

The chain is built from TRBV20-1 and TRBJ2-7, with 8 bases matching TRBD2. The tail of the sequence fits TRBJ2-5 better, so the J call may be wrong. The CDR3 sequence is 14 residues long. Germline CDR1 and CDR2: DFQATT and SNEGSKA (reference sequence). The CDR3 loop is CSASYGGAGETQYF. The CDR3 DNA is TGCAGTGCTAGCTACGGGGGGGCCGGGGAGACCCAGTACTTC.

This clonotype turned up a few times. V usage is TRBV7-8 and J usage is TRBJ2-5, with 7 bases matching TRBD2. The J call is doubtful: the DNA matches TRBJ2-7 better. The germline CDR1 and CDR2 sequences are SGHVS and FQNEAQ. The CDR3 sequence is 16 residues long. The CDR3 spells CASSLAAGLTTYEQYF. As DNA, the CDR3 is TGTGCCAGCAGCTTAGCTGCGGGACTAACAACCTACGAGCAGTACTTC.

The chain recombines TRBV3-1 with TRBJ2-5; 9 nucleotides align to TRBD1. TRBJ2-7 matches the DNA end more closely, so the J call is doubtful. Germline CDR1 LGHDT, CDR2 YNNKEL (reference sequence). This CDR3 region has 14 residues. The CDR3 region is CASSQTGTGNEQYF. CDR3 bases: TGTGCCAGCAGCCAGACCGGGACAGGGAACGAGCAGTACTTC.